The clone carrying this T cell receptor beta chain has a handful of counts. All of the isolated RNA was reverse transcribed, so expressed TCRB transcripts were sequenced. Here immunoSEQ multiplex PCR was the method, and the copy in TCRdb shows in-frame clones only, minus some. The profile shows 620,000 or so clones, around a sixth of them singletons. Germline V gene sequence: CDR1 LNHNV, CDR2 YYDKDF (reference sequence). Deletions cut 5 bases from V and 4 bases from J, with 11 bases between. The CDR3 is 13 residues long. The sample comes from a study of beta chain features in type 1 diabetes. This receptor was taken from a man younger than 30 in good health. V usage is TRBV15 and J usage is TRBJ1-1, with D unresolved. The source material was naive CD4+ T cells from blood. The CDR3 loop reads CATSVSGPTEAFF. The CDR3 nucleotides read TGTGCCACCAGCGTCAGTGGGCCCACTGAAGCTTTCTTT. The full variable domain, in which reference TRBV15 and TRBJ1-1 provide the parts outside the CDR3, is DAMVIQNPRYQVTQFGKPVTLSCSQTLNHNVMYWYQQKSSQAPKLLFHYYDKDFNNEADTPDNFQSRRPNTSFCFLDIRSPGLGDTAMYLCATSVSGPTEAFFGQGTRLTVV.